The rows below give T cell receptor beta chains drawn from one sample of a study of shared clonotypes between healthy human individuals. Using immunoSEQ multiplex PCR, the repertoire was profiled, and TCRdb retains in-frame clones only, with some absent. The sample contains around 1.1 million clones, approximately 80% of which appear only once. Sequenced material: memory CD4+ T cells from PBMCs. The receptors were gathered from a man aged 18 to 29 in good health. Some clones in this sample may be carry-over from other donors' samples. The CDR3 runs from the conserved cysteine through the conserved F or W. A D gene is named only where the DNA matches it firmly. Only part of the rows carry a size: once, few, many, or a class if the clone is expanded.

v_call	j_call	clone_size	d_call	cdr3_nt	cdr3_aa
TRBV9	TRBJ2-3	NA	TRBD2	TGTGCCAGCAGCGTATCGGGAGGCGGGAGTTTGAATACGCAGTATTTT	CASSVSGGGSLNTQYF
TRBV7-2	TRBJ2-3	NA	NA	TGTGCCAGCAGCCCTGACGGAAACACAGATACGCAGTATTTT	CASSPDGNTDTQYF
TRBV18	TRBJ2-2	NA	TRBD1	TGTGCCAGCTCTCTCCGGGGGACAGGGGGCCGTCGGGAACGTTCCGGGGAGCTGTTTTTT	CASSLRGTGGRRERSGELFF
TRBV5-1	TRBJ2-7	NA	TRBD2	TGCGCCAGCAGCTTGACTGGGACTAGGGAAATAGTCTACGAGCAGTACTTC	CASSLTGTREIVYEQYF
TRBV6-1	TRBJ1-2	NA	NA	TGTGCCAGCAGTGGGGTAGAACCGCTGTACTATGGCTACACCTTC	CASSGVEPLYYGYTF
TRBV30	TRBJ1-2	NA	NA	TGTGCCTGGACTGGACAGACCCCGTACTATGGCTACACCTTC	CAWTGQTPYYGYTF
TRBV5-1	TRBJ2-1	NA	NA	TGCGCCAGCAGCTCCGGTATGAGGGGCCTCGAGTACAATGAGCAGTTCTTC	CASSSGMRGLEYNEQFF
TRBV6-5	TRBJ2-3	NA	NA	TGTGCCAGCAGTCCCCGGGTGGGTTCAGATACGCAGTATTTT	CASSPRVGSDTQYF
TRBV5-6	TRBJ2-7	NA	NA	TGTGCCAGCAGCTCTTATTACGGTGCCTACGAGCAGTACTTC	CASSSYYGAYEQYF
TRBV11-3	TRBJ2-3	few	NA	TGTGCCAGCAGCTCCGGAGGAACAGGGAGTACGCAGTATTTT	CASSSGGTGSTQYF
TRBV20-1	TRBJ2-3	NA	NA	TGCAGTGCTGGGGAAGATACGCAGTATTTT	CSAGEDTQYF
TRBV15	TRBJ1-1	NA	NA	TGTGCCACCAGCAGAGATTCGTCGGGGAACACTGAAGCTTTCTTT	CATSRDSSGNTEAFF
TRBV27	TRBJ2-7	few	TRBD2	TGTGCCAGCAGTGCAAATAGCGGGAGGGCCTACGAGCAGTACTTC	CASSANSGRAYEQYF
TRBV5-6	TRBJ2-2	NA	NA	TGTGCCAGCGAGCTTGACCGGACGGTAGGCACCGGGGAGCTGTTTTTT	CASELDRTVGTGELFF
TRBV2	TRBJ2-7	NA	TRBD1	TGTGCCAGCTTTCGATCCACAGGGGTCGAGCAGTACTTC	CASFRSTGVEQYF
TRBV29-1	TRBJ2-3	few	NA	TGCAGCGTTGAAGCGGAACAAGGCTTGGATACGCAGTATTTT	CSVEAEQGLDTQYF
TRBV5-1	TRBJ2-2	NA	TRBD1	TGCGCCAGCAGCTTGGTGCAGGGGGCTCTCACCGGGGAGCTGTTTTTT	CASSLVQGALTGELFF
TRBV27	TRBJ2-5	NA	NA	TGTGCCAGCAGTCCGGACTACGAAGAGACCCAGTACTTC	CASSPDYEETQYF
TRBV5-1	TRBJ1-3	NA	NA	TGCGCCAGCAGCTTGTATATCGGTTCTGGAAACACCATATATTTT	CASSLYIGSGNTIYF
TRBV11-2	TRBJ1-5	NA	NA	TGTGCCAGCAGCTTAAAGAGCAATCAGCCCCAGCATTTT	CASSLKSNQPQHF
TRBV5-1	TRBJ2-7	NA	NA	TGCGCCAGCAGCTTACGCGGGGACTACGAGCAGTACTTC	CASSLRGDYEQYF
TRBV5-1	TRBJ1-2	once	TRBD1	TGCGCCAGCAGCTTAAATGACAGGGCCTATGGCTACACCTTC	CASSLNDRAYGYTF
TRBV5-1	TRBJ2-5	NA	TRBD2	TGCGCCAGCAGCCAGTGGACTAGCGGGACTGAGACCCAGTACTTC	CASSQWTSGTETQYF
TRBV30	TRBJ2-7	NA	NA	TGTGCCTGGAGTCCGACCAGGGGCAGGCTCTACGAGCAGTACTTC	CAWSPTRGRLYEQYF
TRBV13	TRBJ2-7	NA	TRBD1	TGTGCCAGCAGCCTCCGGGACAGGGAGTTCGAGCAGTACTTC	CASSLRDREFEQYF
TRBV12-1	TRBJ2-7	NA	NA	TGTGCCAGCAGCCCGATGTGGACAGACGGCCGGAAGGAGCAGTACTTC	CASSPMWTDGRKEQYF
TRBV5-6	TRBJ1-2	many	TRBD1	TGTGCCAGCAGCTTGGGGGACAGGGGTGGCTACACCTTC	CASSLGDRGGYTF
TRBV5-5	TRBJ2-7	NA	NA	TGTGCCAGCAGCTACGACGTAAGCTCCTACGAGCAGTACTTC	CASSYDVSSYEQYF
TRBV18	TRBJ1-3	NA	TRBD1	TGTGCCAGCTCACCCATAACAGCGGGACAGGGGACTGGAAACACCATATATTTT	CASSPITAGQGTGNTIYF
TRBV7-2	TRBJ2-2	NA	NA	TGTGCCAGCAGAACCGGGACCCACACCGGGGAGCTGTTTTTC	CASRTGTHTGELFF
TRBV30	TRBJ1-1	NA	NA	TGTGCCTGGAGTGTACGGACCCTGAACACTGAAGCTTTCTTT	CAWSVRTLNTEAFF
TRBV30	TRBJ2-5	NA	TRBD1	TGTGCCTGGAGCCTCGACAGGGTGGTAGAGACCCAGTACTTC	CAWSLDRVVETQYF
TRBV29-1	TRBJ1-1	NA	NA	TGCAGCGTATCGGGACAGAACACTGAAGCTTTCTTT	CSVSGQNTEAFF
TRBV4-3	TRBJ2-2	NA	NA	TGCGCCAGCAGCCAAGTTCCAGCGGCGAACACCGGGGAGCTGTTTTTT	CASSQVPAANTGELFF
TRBV10-3	TRBJ1-5	NA	TRBD1	TGTGCCATCAGTGAGGGCAGGGGGCAGGGTCAGCCCCAGCATTTT	CAISEGRGQGQPQHF
TRBV16	TRBJ2-7	many	TRBD2	TGTGCCAGCAGCCACCGTGGGGGTAGCGGGAGGAGCTCCTACGAGCAGTACTTC	CASSHRGGSGRSSYEQYF
TRBV28	TRBJ1-3	once	NA	TGTGCCAGCGGAGGATGGGGCCGACCGGGGGCCTCTGGAAACACCATATATTTT	CASGGWGRPGASGNTIYF
TRBV19	TRBJ2-7	NA	TRBD1	TGTGCCAGTAGTATTTTATTGTGGGACAGGGAGAACTACGAGCAGTACTTC	CASSILLWDRENYEQYF
TRBV25-1	TRBJ1-3	NA	TRBD1	TGTGCCAGCAGTTCGGGACAGGGGAACACCATATATTTT	CASSSGQGNTIYF
TRBV7-2	TRBJ1-1	NA	NA	TGTGCCAGCAGCTTAGGGCAGGGGGCTTTCTTT	CASSLGQGAFF
TRBV19	TRBJ2-1	NA	TRBD2	TGTGCCAGTAGTAAAAGGACTAGAGGGCACAATGAGCAGTTCTTC	CASSKRTRGHNEQFF
TRBV18	TRBJ2-1	NA	NA	TGTGCCAGCTCACCCCGGTTTTACAATGAGCAGTTCTTC	CASSPRFYNEQFF
TRBV28	TRBJ2-1	NA	NA	TGTGCCAGCAGGATAGCGGTTAGGAACAATGAGCAGTTCTTC	CASRIAVRNNEQFF
TRBV27	TRBJ2-2	NA	NA	TGTGCCAGCACCCTGGGGCCCAGGGGCGGGGAGCTGTTTTTT	CASTLGPRGGELFF
TRBV5-6	TRBJ2-1	NA	NA	TGTGCCAGCAGCTTGATAGTAAATGAGCAGTTCTTC	CASSLIVNEQFF